These 11 T cell receptor beta chains originate from one sample sequenced in a study of CD8 T cells in ankylosing spondylitis. TCRdb itself ran the 5' RACE reads through MiXCR, one entry per CDR3 protein. The data contain more than 150,000 distinct CDR3 sequences, about 18% of them singletons. The sample comprised blood, either unsorted or a sorted T cell fraction (not recorded which). The receptors come from a male donor aged 10-30 years with ankylosing spondylitis or in good health (not recorded which).

The CDR3 bases are TGCAGTGCCCCCACGACGGTGACCCAGTACTTC. It codes for CSAPTTVTQYF. The V and J genes are TRBV20-1 and TRBJ2-5, with unresolved D. The CDR3 is made up of 11 amino acids. The germline CDR1 and CDR2 sequences are DFQATT and SNEGSKA (reference sequence). V was pared by 6 bases and J by 7 bases, with 12 bases between.

The chain couples TRBV20-1 to TRBJ2-3; the match to TRBD2 covers 10 bases. The germline V gene encodes CDR1 DFQATT and CDR2 SNEGSKA (reference sequence). This CDR3 has 19 amino acids. V dropped 0 bases and J dropped 2; count of bases not matched to a gene: 14. CDR3 loop: CSARDLLAGEGGSTDTQYF. The CDR3 bases are TGCAGTGCTAGAGATTTGCTAGCGGGAGAGGGGGGTTCCACAGATACGCAGTATTTT.

This clonotype was observed at least ten times. The J gene is TRBJ2-2, the V gene TRBV14; no reliable D call. CDR3 length: 14 residues. Germline V gene data show CDR1 as SGHDN and CDR2 as FVKESK. V was clipped by 4 bases and J by 0 bases, with 6 bases between them. The CDR3, as DNA: TGTGCCAGCAGCCGCATTCCGAACACCGGGGAGCTGTTTTTT. Its protein is CASSRIPNTGELFF.

This clonotype was seen ten or more times. The chain carries TRBV7-8 and TRBJ2-1, with unresolved D. The germline V and J ends were trimmed by 5 bases and 7 bases, with 12 bases remaining between them. From germline, CDR1 is SGHVS and CDR2 FQNEAQ. The CDR3 totals 13 residues. The CDR3 DNA follows: TGTGCCAGCAGCCAAGTAGGCCTAAATGAGCAGTTCTTC. Its translation is CASSQVGLNEQFF.

This clonotype was seen repeatedly, ten times or more. J is TRBJ1-2 and V is TRBV7-9; 9 bases match TRBD1. The V gene end was trimmed by 5 bases and the J gene end by 3 bases; junction bases not matched to a gene: 10. CDR1 is SEHNR, CDR2 FQNEAQ, per germline (reference sequence). The CDR3 spans 16 residues. CDR3 sequence: CASSVRDRDEDYGYTF. Here the CDR3 DNA reads TGTGCCAGCAGCGTACGGGACAGGGATGAGGACTATGGCTACACCTTC.

This clonotype was seen only a few times. V and J are TRBV27 and TRBJ2-7; the D gene is possibly TRBD1 (6 bases). Germline-derived CDR1 and CDR2 are MNHEY and SMNVEV (reference sequence). The germline V and J ends were trimmed by 5 bases and 5 bases, with 16 bases remaining between them. This CDR3 comprises 14 residues. The CDR3 DNA sequence: TGTGCCAGCAGTGCAAGAAACAGGGTAGACGAGCAGTACGTC. It encodes CASSARNRVDEQYV.

This clonotype was detected ten times or more. V gene TRBV28 combines with J gene TRBJ1-3, with unresolved D. V was pared by 5 bases and J by 0 bases, with 11 bases between. Germline V gene sequence: CDR1 MDHEN, CDR2 SYDVKM. This CDR3 spans 15 amino acids. The CDR3 here is CASSLGINSGNTIYF. The CDR3 nucleotides are TGTGCCAGCAGTCTGGGCATCAACTCTGGAAACACCATATATTTT.

This clonotype was counted ten times or more. The rearrangement links TRBV20-1 to TRBJ1-5, with D possibly being TRBD1 (6 bases). In germline, CDR1 is DFQATT, CDR2 SNEGSKA (reference sequence). V was pared by 3 bases and J by 7 bases, with 19 bases between. This CDR3 contains 15 residues. CDR3 residues: CSASRNRVVGQPQHF. The CDR3 DNA reads as TGCAGTGCTAGCCGGAACAGGGTTGTGGGCCAGCCCCAGCATTTT.

This clonotype was recorded many times. J is TRBJ1-6 and V is TRBV28; 7 nucleotides align to TRBD1. The V and J ends lost 6 bases and 13 bases, in that order; junction bases with no gene match: 9. Germline CDR1 reads MDHEN; CDR2 reads SYDVKM. The CDR3 consists of 13 residues. CDR3 nucleotides: TGTGCCAGCAGCGGGGACAGCGCCGCTCCCCTCCACTTT. Its protein is CASSGDSAAPLHF.

This clonotype came up many times. This rearrangement joins TRBV29-1 to TRBJ2-1; D not certain. This CDR3 spans 15 amino acids. CDR1 is SQVTM, CDR2 ANQGSEA, per germline. The V end lost 5 bases, the J end lost 0 bases, and 14 bases lay between the germline ends. The DNA of the CDR3 is TGCAGCGTTTTTTTTGGCGGAAGCTCCTACAATGAGCAGTTCTTC. Translated: CSVFFGGSSYNEQFF.

This clonotype has a count of ten or more. This chain joins TRBV12-3 or TRBV12-4 and TRBJ2-3; D not resolved. The V gene lost 6 bases and the J gene lost 4 bases, with 14 bases spanning the gap. CDR3 length: 14 amino acids. The CDR3 sequence: CASSLMDGADTQYF. CDR3 coding DNA: TGTGCCAGCAGCCTGATGGACGGAGCAGATACGCAGTATTTT.